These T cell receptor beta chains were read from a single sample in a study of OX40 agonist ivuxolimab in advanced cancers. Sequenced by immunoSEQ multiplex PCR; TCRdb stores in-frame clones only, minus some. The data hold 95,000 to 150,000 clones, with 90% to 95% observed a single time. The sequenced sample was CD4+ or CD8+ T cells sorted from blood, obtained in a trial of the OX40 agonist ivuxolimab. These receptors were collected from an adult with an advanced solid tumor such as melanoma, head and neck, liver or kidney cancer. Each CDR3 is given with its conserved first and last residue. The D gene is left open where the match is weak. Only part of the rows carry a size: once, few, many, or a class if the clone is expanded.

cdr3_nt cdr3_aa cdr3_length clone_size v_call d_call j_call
TGTGCCAGCACCCCCGGGGGGGGACAGGGGGCAGGTGGCTACACCTTC CASTPGGGQGAGGYTF 16 NA TRBV7-2 TRBD1 TRBJ1-2
TGTGCCAGCAGCCTAAGTTGGGACACCCAAAACACCATATATTTT CASSLSWDTQNTIYF 15 NA TRBV6-1 NA TRBJ1-3
TGCGCCAGCAGTGGTGGGACTTACGGGGAGACCCAGTACTTC CASSGGTYGETQYF 14 NA TRBV10-1 NA TRBJ2-5
TGTGCCAGCAGCCAGAACGCTGGCGGGGGGGGACACACTTACAATGAGCAGTTCTTC CASSQNAGGGGHTYNEQFF 19 NA TRBV4-2 TRBD2 TRBJ2-1
TGTGCCAGCAGCCACGGGACTAGCGGGAGTACTGGGGAGCAGTACTTC CASSHGTSGSTGEQYF 16 NA TRBV4-2 TRBD2 TRBJ2-7
TGTGCCATCAGTGAGCGGGGAGACACTGAAGCTTTCTTT CAISERGDTEAFF 13 NA TRBV10-3 NA TRBJ1-1
TGTGCCAGCTCACCAGCGGGTAATGAAAAACTGTTTTTT CASSPAGNEKLFF 13 NA TRBV18 NA TRBJ1-4
TGTGCCAGCAGCTCCGCAGGACGTGAAAAACTGTTTTTT CASSSAGREKLFF 13 NA TRBV5-6 NA TRBJ1-4
TGTGCCAGCAGAGAAGGGTATACCTATGGCTACACCTTC CASREGYTYGYTF 13 NA TRBV6-1 NA TRBJ1-2
TGTGCCAGCAGTACCGACAGGGTTAACACTGAAGCTTTCTTT CASSTDRVNTEAFF 14 NA TRBV6-6 TRBD1 TRBJ1-1
TGTGCCAGCAGCTTGACAGGGCTGAGGACTGAAGCTTTCTTT CASSLTGLRTEAFF 14 NA TRBV7-9 TRBD1 TRBJ1-1
TGTGCCAGCAGCCAGGACCCAGTTAGCGAGCAGTACTTC CASSQDPVSEQYF 13 NA TRBV14 NA TRBJ2-7
TGTGCCTGGAGTCGCCAGAGCTCCTACGAGCAGTACTTC CAWSRQSSYEQYF 13 once TRBV30 NA TRBJ2-7
TGTGCCAGTAGTATCGAGGGGCACTATGGCTACACCTTC CASSIEGHYGYTF 13 NA TRBV19 NA TRBJ1-2